What follows are 24 T cell receptor beta chains derived from one specimen sequenced in a study of response to subunit inactivated influenza vaccine. MiXCR was run by TCRdb on the RT-PCR reads, yielding one entry per CDR3 protein. The table includes approximately 520,000 distinct CDR3 sequences, 25% detected once. The source material was CD4+ T cells sorted from PBMCs, sampled 4 to 6 days after vaccination. The receptors derive from a man aged 45 to 65 who received an inactivated influenza vaccine.

CDR3 region: CASSDEAGFGNEQFF. The CDR3 coding sequence is TGTGCCAGCAGTGACGAGGCAGGGTTCGGGAATGAGCAGTTCTTC. The chain employs TRBV6-4 and TRBJ2-1; possible D gene TRBD1, 5 bases. Germline values: CDR1 MRHNA, CDR2 SNTAGT. V was trimmed by 2 bases and J by 7 bases, leaving 15 bases between them. This CDR3 has 15 residues.

This clonotype was seen a handful of times. The chain uses TRBV7-2 and TRBJ2-3; the match to TRBD2 covers 12 bases. This CDR3 has 16 residues. V lost 4 bases and J lost 2; bases outside the gene matches: 4. Germline V CDR1 and CDR2: SGHTA, FQGNSA. CDR3 loop: CASSSGLAGNTDTQYF. The CDR3 DNA follows: TGTGCCAGCAGCTCAGGACTAGCGGGAAACACAGATACGCAGTATTTT.

This clonotype was seen only a few times. This chain connects TRBV24-1 to TRBJ2-1; TRBD2 agrees at 7 bases. Unmatched junction bases numbered 18, after V lost 4 bases and J lost 7 bases. Germline CDR1 reads KGHDR; CDR2 reads SFDVKD. The CDR3 has 18 residues. As DNA, the CDR3 is TGTGCCACCAGTGACCCTAGGCCCGAGGGAGGGCGTGGAAATGAGCAGTTCTTC. Its translation: CATSDPRPEGGRGNEQFF.

This chain uses TRBV7-9 with TRBJ2-7; D is undetermined. The CDR3 extends over 13 amino acids. The germline gives CDR1 SEHNR, CDR2 FQNEAQ (reference sequence). The ends were cut back, 7 bases at V and 5 bases at J, with 15 bases in the middle. The CDR3 DNA follows: TGTGCCAGCAACCCCCAAGCATTCGACGAGCAGTACTTC. Its protein product is CASNPQAFDEQYF.

This clonotype was counted only a few times. V usage is TRBV7-9 and J usage is TRBJ2-2; D is ambiguous. This CDR3 region has 12 residues. Germline CDR1 is SEHNR and CDR2 is FQNEAQ (reference sequence). Trimming left V 5 bases short and J 6 bases short, with 7 bases between. CDR3 sequence reads: CASSIVAGELFF. As DNA, the CDR3 is TGTGCCAGCAGCATAGTTGCCGGGGAGCTGTTTTTT.

The chain employs TRBV5-4 and TRBJ2-5; weak D call: TRBD1 (5 bases). V dropped 0 bases and J dropped 4 bases, with 16 bases sitting between them. From germline, CDR1 is SGHNT and CDR2 YYREEE (reference sequence). This CDR3 is 16 amino acids long. As DNA, the CDR3 is TGTGCCAGCAGCTTGGGGCAGGGCACGGTTGGAGAGACCCAGTACTTC. As protein: CASSLGQGTVGETQYF.

This rearrangement joins TRBV6-5 to TRBJ2-2; D might be TRBD1 (5 bases). Per the germline V gene, CDR1 is MNHEY and CDR2 is SVGAGI. The CDR3 contains 17 residues. Trimming removed 0 bases from V and 4 bases from J, with 15 bases in between. DNA for the CDR3: TGTGCCAGCAGTTACTCATTCCCAGGGAAAAGCACCGGGGAGCTGTTTTTT. Protein: CASSYSFPGKSTGELFF.

The chain joins TRBV20-1 to TRBJ1-6, with D unclear. The CDR3 runs to 14 residues. V was trimmed by 3 bases and J by 7 bases, leaving 13 bases between them. Germline CDR1 reads DFQATT; CDR2 reads SNEGSKA (reference sequence). CDR3 in amino acids: CSASRQALNSPLHF. CDR3 DNA: TGCAGTGCTAGCCGTCAGGCCCTGAATTCACCCCTCCACTTT.

Only a few counts were recorded for this clonotype. The conserved phenylalanine or tryptophan normally closing the CDR3 is absent here, so this likely arose from a read error. The chain joins TRBV20-1 to TRBJ2-3; D may match TRBD1 or TRBD2 (5 bases each). The V gene lost 6 bases and the J gene lost 4 bases, with 14 bases spanning the gap. Germline values: CDR1 DFQATT, CDR2 SNEGSKA (reference sequence). The CDR3 runs to 13 residues. The CDR3 spells CSARQGVADTQYL. The CDR3 DNA is TGCAGTGCCCGCCAGGGAGTCGCAGATACGCAGTATCTT.

This clonotype was counted a few times. The V call is TRBV6-6, the J call TRBJ2-1; possible D gene TRBD1, 6 bases. Germline CDR1 MNHNY, CDR2 SVGAGI (reference sequence). Deletions cut 6 bases from V and 7 bases from J, with 13 bases between. This CDR3 comprises 13 residues. CDR3 sequence: CASRDGGWNEQFF. DNA for the CDR3: TGTGCCAGCAGGGATGGGGGCTGGAATGAGCAGTTCTTC.

The sample holds many counts of this clonotype. The chain employs TRBV6-2 or TRBV6-3 and TRBJ2-7; perhaps TRBD2 as D (5 bases). The CDR3 covers 13 residues. CDR1 and CDR2 (germline): MNHEY, SVGEGT. V shed 7 bases and J shed 3 bases, with 13 bases lying between them. In nucleotides, the CDR3 is TGTGCCAGCACCGGAGGAGCGGACTACGAGCAGTACTTC. Its translation is CASTGGADYEQYF.

This clonotype was seen repeatedly, ten times or more. CDR3: CASSLTSGKQFF. DNA for the CDR3: TGTGCCAGCAGTTTAACTAGCGGGAAGCAGTTCTTC. This sequence joins TRBV12-3 or TRBV12-4 and TRBJ2-1; 10 bases align to TRBD2. The CDR3 totals 12 residues. V trimming: 2 bases; J trimming: 11 bases; junction bases outside the gene matches: 0.

This clonotype was seen only a few times. The genes are TRBV12-3 or TRBV12-4 and TRBJ2-7; weak D call: TRBD2 (6 bases). Trimming cost V 10 bases and J 0 bases, with 10 bases left between them. This CDR3 is 12 amino acids long. The CDR3 region has the DNA TGTGCCACCAAGGGACTCTCCTACGAGCAGTACTTC. This translates into CATKGLSYEQYF.

In its sample, this clonotype was seen a few times. This chain connects TRBV7-9 to TRBJ2-3; no definite D call. V was shortened by 5 bases and J by 1 base, with 10 bases between the two germline ends. CDR1 is SEHNR and CDR2 is FQNEAQ in the germline V gene (reference sequence). The CDR3 sequence is 14 residues long. The CDR3 region is CASSVDGGTDTQYF. The CDR3 nucleotides read TGTGCCAGCAGCGTTGACGGAGGCACAGATACGCAGTATTTT.

CDR3 loop: CASSLYVNNYGYTF. The CDR3 DNA sequence: TGTGCCAGCAGCTTATATGTCAACAACTATGGCTACACCTTC. V is TRBV5-6 and J is TRBJ1-2; D gene uncertain. Germline CDR1 SGHDT, CDR2 YYEEEE. This CDR3 is 14 amino acids long. Deletions cut 2 bases from V and 2 bases from J, with 10 bases between.

The rearrangement uses TRBV27 and TRBJ2-1; possible D gene TRBD1, 6 bases. The length of the CDR3 is 15 residues. The ends were cut back, 6 bases at V and 4 bases at J, with 16 bases in the middle. Germline CDR1 and CDR2: MNHEY and SMNVEV (reference sequence). This chain's CDR3 is CASSKEGQRYNEQFF. The CDR3 DNA reads as TGTGCCAGCAGCAAGGAAGGACAGAGGTACAATGAGCAGTTCTTC.

The sample holds a few counts of this clonotype. The CDR3 bases are TGCAGTGCTAGAGATTGGACTAGCGGAGCAGATACGCAGTATTTT. Amino acid sequence: CSARDWTSGADTQYF. The V call is TRBV20-1, the J call TRBJ2-3; 10 nucleotides align to TRBD2. The CDR3 is 15 residues long. Germline CDR1 and CDR2: DFQATT and SNEGSKA (reference sequence). V dropped 0 bases and J dropped 4; count of bases not matched to a gene: 4.

The V and J genes are TRBV4-3 and TRBJ2-2; 8 nucleotides match TRBD2. J lost 8 bases, V lost 1 base, and 3 bases had no gene match. The CDR3 loop spans 14 amino acids. The germline CDR1 and CDR2 sequences are LGHNA and YSLEER. DNA of the CDR3: TGCGCCAGCAGCCAAGCTAGCGGGTGGGGGGAGCTGTTTTTT. Residues: CASSQASGWGELFF.

V usage is TRBV10-2 and J usage is TRBJ1-1; tentatively, D is TRBD1 (6 bases). This CDR3 contains 14 residues. Germline values: CDR1 WSHSY, CDR2 SAAADI. The V and J ends lost 6 bases and 1 base respectively, with 12 bases between them. The CDR3 loop reads CASRRGGQNTEAFF. Written as DNA, the CDR3 is TGCGCCAGCAGAAGGGGGGGGCAGAACACTGAAGCTTTCTTT.

The chain couples TRBV7-3 to TRBJ2-1, with D uncertain. This CDR3 has 13 amino acids. Per germline, CDR1 SGHTA and CDR2 FQGTGA. V lost 5 bases to trimming and J lost 5 bases, with 10 bases between them. In DNA form, the CDR3 reads TGTGCCAGCAGCCCCCGTGTGAACAATGAGCAGTTCTTC. Its protein is CASSPRVNNEQFF.

This clonotype was counted only a few times. The chain joins TRBV2 to TRBJ2-5; D not resolved. V was clipped by 2 bases and J by 7 bases, with 11 bases between them. The CDR3 extends over 13 amino acids. Germline V gives CDR1 SNHLY, CDR2 FYNNEI. The CDR3 nucleotides read TGTGCCAGCAGTGAACTCACGAAGGGGACCCAGTACTTC. Protein product: CASSELTKGTQYF.

This clonotype occurred a few times. The chain combines TRBV4-3 with TRBJ2-5, with 11 bases fitting TRBD2. The V segment lost 1 base and the J segment 5 bases; nucleotides outside the gene matches: 9. Per the germline V gene, CDR1 is LGHNA and CDR2 is YSLEER. This CDR3 has 17 residues. CDR3: CASSQGGIAGGLETQYF. In DNA, the CDR3 is TGCGCCAGCAGCCAAGGTGGAATAGCGGGGGGGCTGGAGACCCAGTACTTC.

V gene TRBV27 combines with J gene TRBJ1-4; D is undetermined. The CDR3 consists of 12 residues. The germline V gene encodes CDR1 MNHEY and CDR2 SMNVEV (reference sequence). The ends were cut back, 5 bases at V and 10 bases at J, with 11 bases in the middle. CDR3 amino acids: CASSPPEGKLFF. The CDR3 DNA is TGTGCCAGCAGTCCACCAGAAGGAAAACTGTTTTTT.

This clonotype has only a few counts. The rearrangement uses TRBV6-2 or TRBV6-3 and TRBJ1-1; D is perhaps TRBD1 (6 bases). V lost 6 bases, J lost 1 base, and 18 bases lay in between. This CDR3 contains 16 residues. The germline gives CDR1 MNHEY, CDR2 SVGEGT. DNA for the CDR3: TGTGCCAGCAGCTCCCCCCTTGGGGGCCCGAACACTGAAGCTTTCTTT. Amino acid sequence: CASSSPLGGPNTEAFF.